A selection of T cell receptor beta chains follows, all from one sample in a study of a mutant IDH1 vaccine in newly diagnosed glioma. Their antigen targets remain unknown. Generated by immunoSEQ multiplex PCR, the TCRdb table keeps only in-frame clones and is missing some. The data show roughly 120,000 clones, almost 90% seen once. Sample: PBMCs, taken from a glioma patient whose treatment included an IDH1 peptide vaccine. The receptor source for this set is a woman between 50 and 59 years old with glioma. CDR3s include the opening cysteine and the closing phenylalanine or tryptophan. The D gene is left open where the match is weak. Clone size is not always given. Where it is, it says once, few, many or a class for expanded clones.

clone size	D gene	J gene	V gene	CDR3 protein	CDR3 DNA
NA	TRBD1	TRBJ2-7	TRBV4-1	CASSQGTGQGAYEQYF	TGCGCCAGCAGCCAAGGAACGGGACAGGGAGCCTACGAGCAGTACTTC
NA	NA	TRBJ2-7	TRBV29-1	CSVEDSGARSSYEQYF	TGCAGCGTTGAAGACTCGGGGGCCCGAAGCTCCTACGAGCAGTACTTC
NA	NA	TRBJ2-3	TRBV19	CASNGGLTDTQYF	TGTGCCAGTAATGGGGGACTCACAGATACGCAGTATTTT
NA	NA	TRBJ2-3	TRBV18	CASSGTVDGDTQYF	TGTGCCAGCTCCGGGACTGTCGACGGAGATACGCAGTATTTT
NA	NA	TRBJ1-1	TRBV2	CASILGGANTEAFF	NA
NA	NA	TRBJ2-7	TRBV28	CASSLQGTPYEQYF	TGTGCCAGCAGTTTACAGGGGACCCCCTACGAGCAGTACTTC
NA	TRBD2	TRBJ2-3	TRBV11-2	CASFRAGSGSADTQYF	TGTGCCAGCTTTCGGGCGGGGAGCGGGAGTGCAGATACGCAGTATTTT
NA	TRBD1	TRBJ2-7	TRBV18	CASSPSGGYEQYF	TGTGCCAGCTCACCATCAGGGGGCTACGAGCAGTACTTC
NA	NA	TRBJ2-7	TRBV28	CASSLTSSGQYEQYF	TGTGCCAGCAGTTTAACATCGTCAGGGCAATACGAGCAGTACTTC
NA	NA	TRBJ1-6	TRBV5-6	CASSWGTISPKLHF	TGTGCCAGCAGCTGGGGGACCATTTCGCCTAAACTCCACTTT
once	NA	TRBJ1-3	TRBV10-3	CAISWRGSEDTIYF	TGTGCCATCTCTTGGAGGGGATCGGAGGACACCATATATTTT
few	NA	TRBJ2-7	TRBV5-1	CASSRLTAPYEQYF	TGCGCCAGCAGCCGGTTGACAGCGCCCTACGAGCAGTACTTC
NA	NA	TRBJ2-7	TRBV4-1	CASSQTEGRGYEQYF	TGCGCCAGCAGCCAAACAGAGGGGCGCGGGTACGAGCAGTACTTC
NA	NA	TRBJ1-1	TRBV23-1	CASSQYPGRAGGTEAFF	TGCGCCAGCAGTCAATACCCCGGAAGGGCCGGGGGCACTGAAGCTTTCTTT
NA	TRBD2	TRBJ2-7	TRBV2	CASSPRAGAYEQYF	TGTGCCAGCAGCCCCCGCGCGGGAGCCTACGAGCAGTACTTC
NA	TRBD1	TRBJ2-7	TRBV11-2	CASSLYRDRDYEQYF	TGTGCCAGCAGCCTCTACCGGGACAGGGACTACGAGCAGTACTTC
NA	NA	TRBJ2-7	TRBV18	CASSQNRAKRAYEQYF	TGTGCCAGCTCACAGAACAGGGCGAAGAGGGCGTACGAGCAGTACTTC
NA	NA	TRBJ1-3	TRBV6-4	CASSDSPTGSWDSGNTIYF	TGTGCCAGCAGTGACTCGCCCACAGGGAGTTGGGACTCTGGAAACACCATATATTTT
NA	NA	TRBJ2-1	TRBV6-6	CASSYSGRNEQFF	TGTGCCAGCAGTTACTCTGGACGGAATGAGCAGTTCTTC
NA	NA	TRBJ2-6	TRBV6-4	CASSAGPGANVLTF	TGTGCCAGCAGTGCAGGGCCAGGGGCCAACGTCCTGACTTTC
NA	TRBD2	TRBJ2-7	TRBV2	CASSGTSGSQYEQYF	TGTGCCAGCAGTGGGACTAGCGGGAGTCAGTACGAGCAGTACTTC
NA	NA	TRBJ1-1	TRBV21-1	CASILPGSWGPYMNTEAFF	TGTGCCAGCATCCTCCCAGGGAGTTGGGGGCCTTATATGAACACTGAAGCTTTCTTT
NA	NA	TRBJ2-1	TRBV25-1	CASSEWQDQRNEQFF	TGTGCCAGCAGTGAATGGCAGGACCAGAGGAATGAGCAGTTCTTC
once	TRBD1	TRBJ2-7	TRBV10-1	CASSGDRGYEQYF	TGCGCCAGCAGTGGGGACAGGGGCTACGAGCAGTACTTC
NA	TRBD1	TRBJ1-1	TRBV6-5	CASRAPDRVGTEAFF	TGTGCCAGCAGGGCCCCCGACAGGGTAGGGACTGAAGCTTTCTTT
NA	NA	TRBJ2-7	TRBV10-1	CASSEAGSPGEQYF	TGCGCCAGCAGTGAGGCCGGCAGCCCGGGGGAGCAGTACTTC
NA	NA	TRBJ1-5	TRBV6-5	CASSYARGGNQPQHF	TGTGCCAGCAGTTACGCTCGGGGGGGCAATCAGCCCCAGCATTTT
NA	NA	TRBJ2-7	TRBV2	CASSDIVSYEQYF	TGTGCCAGCAGTGACATAGTTTCCTACGAGCAGTACTTC
NA	TRBD1	TRBJ1-1	TRBV6-5	CASSFRGGTGKTEAFF	TGTGCCAGCAGTTTCAGAGGGGGGACAGGGAAGACTGAAGCTTTCTTT
few	NA	TRBJ2-1	TRBV28	CASTFREQFF	TGTGCCAGCACCTTTCGTGAGCAGTTCTTC
NA	NA	TRBJ1-2	TRBV2	CASSDLETVNYGYTF	TGTGCCAGCAGTGATCTTGAAACAGTCAACTATGGCTACACCTTC
NA	TRBD2	TRBJ2-7	TRBV6-1	CASSELAGSSYEQYF	TGTGCCAGCAGTGAACTAGCGGGCAGCTCCTACGAGCAGTACTTC
NA	TRBD1	TRBJ1-5	TRBV19	CASMVRGLNNQPQHF	TGTGCCAGTATGGTCAGGGGGCTTAACAATCAGCCCCAGCATTTT
NA	TRBD1	TRBJ2-7	TRBV7-3	CASSLGQPSYEQYF	TGTGCCAGCAGCTTGGGACAGCCCTCCTACGAGCAGTACTTC
once	TRBD1	TRBJ2-7	TRBV7-3	CASSRQGIAEQYF	TGTGCCAGCAGCCGACAGGGGATCGCCGAGCAGTACTTC
NA	NA	TRBJ2-5	TRBV5-1	CASSRGEGRETQYF	TGCGCCAGCAGTCGAGGAGAGGGAAGGGAGACCCAGTACTTC
NA	TRBD1	TRBJ2-7	TRBV7-8	CASSFGQGPYEQYF	TGTGCCAGCAGCTTTGGACAGGGCCCCTACGAGCAGTACTTC
NA	TRBD2	TRBJ2-3	TRBV7-9	CASNPLAGVGDTQYF	TGTGCCAGCAACCCTCTAGCGGGAGTGGGAGATACGCAGTATTTT
few	TRBD1	TRBJ1-1	TRBV29-1	CSLGQAFTEAFF	TGCAGCCTTGGACAGGCGTTCACTGAAGCTTTCTTT
NA	TRBD1	TRBJ2-7	TRBV11-2	CASSSRQGTYEQYF	TGTGCCAGCAGCTCCCGACAGGGAACCTACGAGCAGTACTTC
NA	NA	TRBJ2-7	TRBV11-2	CASSLEGTPTGQYF	TGTGCCAGCAGCTTAGAGGGGACACCTACGGGGCAGTACTTC
NA	TRBD2	TRBJ2-1	TRBV5-6	CASSLGFGGGYNEQFF	TGTGCCAGCAGCCTGGGTTTTGGCGGGGGGTACAATGAGCAGTTCTTC
NA	TRBD2	TRBJ2-2	TRBV5-1	CASSEGLAHTGELFF	TGCGCCAGCAGCGAAGGACTAGCCCACACCGGGGAGCTGTTTTTT
NA	TRBD2	TRBJ2-2	TRBV27	CASAETSVNTGELFF	TGTGCCAGCGCTGAGACTAGCGTGAACACCGGGGAGCTGTTTTTT
NA	TRBD2	TRBJ2-5	TRBV27	CASTGEGGPYRQETQYF	TGTGCCAGCACGGGGGAGGGAGGGCCTTACCGCCAAGAGACCCAGTACTTC
NA	TRBD1	TRBJ2-7	TRBV6-1	CANRGASYEQYF	TGTGCCAACAGGGGAGCGTCCTACGAGCAGTACTTC
NA	TRBD1	TRBJ1-3	TRBV10-2	CASSAQGAPGNTIYF	TGCGCCAGCAGCGCACAGGGGGCCCCTGGAAACACCATATATTTT
NA	TRBD2	TRBJ2-1	TRBV9	CASSSRLAGRYNEQFF	TGTGCCAGCAGCTCTAGACTAGCGGGCCGTTACAATGAGCAGTTCTTC
NA	TRBD1	TRBJ2-1	TRBV10-1	CASSESGGKSSYNEQFF	TGCGCCAGCAGTGAGTCAGGGGGCAAAAGCTCCTACAATGAGCAGTTCTTC
NA	NA	TRBJ1-1	TRBV2	CASSVYGGPNTEAFF	TGTGCCAGCAGTGTATACGGGGGGCCCAACACTGAAGCTTTCTTT
NA	NA	TRBJ1-6	TRBV28	CASGPEQGYNSPLHF	TGTGCCAGCGGCCCAGAACAGGGCTATAATTCACCCCTCCACTTT
NA	NA	TRBJ2-3	TRBV5-1	CASSLGRGISTDTQYF	TGCGCCAGCAGCTTGGGACGCGGTATAAGCACAGATACGCAGTATTTT
NA	NA	TRBJ2-3	TRBV5-4	CASSLGTAVADTQYF	TGTGCCAGCAGCTTGGGTACCGCCGTGGCAGATACGCAGTATTTT
few	TRBD1	TRBJ1-4	TRBV16	CASSQAGTGNEKLFF	TGTGCCAGCAGCCAAGCCGGGACAGGGAATGAAAAACTGTTTTTT
NA	TRBD1	TRBJ1-3	TRBV27	CASSQRQGDTIYF	TGTGCCAGCAGTCAGAGACAGGGGGACACCATATATTTT
NA	NA	TRBJ2-5	TRBV18	CASSPAFTATGETQYF	TGTGCCAGCTCACCGGCGTTCACAGCGACGGGGGAGACCCAGTACTTC
once	NA	TRBJ2-3	TRBV9	CASSVVAGRTDTQYF	TGTGCCAGCAGCGTAGTTGCGGGGCGCACAGATACGCAGTATTTT